Presented here are 11 T cell receptor beta chains from one specimen sequenced in a study of T cells in narcolepsy (dated by TCRdb to between 2017 and 2018). Libraries were made using the immunoSEQ multiplex PCR assay. Here the immuneACCESS table is served through TCRdb, limited to in-frame sequences with V and J called. Missing clones are a known gap in these copies; in checked studies unresolved V genes cover under half, and the rest lacks a known reason. The sample table contains 35,000 or so clones; only one count was recorded for around 85% of them. Clones ranked in the top ten supply 1.5% to 2% of the sample. The sample consisted of CD45RA- memory CD4+ T cells from PBMCs. In the paper's terms, the cell subset or site label means: memory T cells sorted ex vivo from peripheral blood. These receptors came from a human donor with narcolepsy.

The chain uses TRBV28 and TRBJ1-3, with D perhaps TRBD1 (5 bases). The V end was cut by 7 bases, the J end by 0 bases, with 16 bases between. Looked up from germline, CDR1 is MDHEN and CDR2 is SYDVKM. The CDR3 is 16 amino acids. The CDR3 DNA sequence: TGTGCCAGCATCCCGGGGGGTCCCGGCTCTGGAAACACCATATATTTT. Its translation is CASIPGGPGSGNTIYF.

This clone was seen just once. The chain combines TRBV19 with TRBJ1-5, with D perhaps TRBD1 (5 bases). Between the trimmed V and J ends, which lost 6 bases and 0 bases, there was a span of 12 bases. The V gene's germline CDR1 is LNHDA and CDR2 SQIVND (reference sequence). The CDR3 has 15 residues. DNA for the CDR3: TGTGCCAGTAGCCTACAGGTTAATAGCAATCAGCCCCAGCATTTT. Translation gives CASSLQVNSNQPQHF.

This clone was observed a single time. The chain employs TRBV5-6 and TRBJ1-2; unclear D gene. V dropped 0 bases and J dropped 5 bases, with 8 bases sitting between them. The CDR3 covers 13 residues. Germline-derived CDR1 and CDR2 are SGHDT and YYEEEE. The CDR3 sequence: CASSLAAAYGYTF. CDR3 in DNA: TGTGCCAGCAGCTTGGCGGCAGCTTATGGCTACACCTTC. The whole variable domain, remainder taken from reference TRBV5-6 and TRBJ1-2, is DAGVTQSPTHLIKTRGQQVTLRCSPKSGHDTVSWYQQALGQGPQFIFQYYEEEERQRGNFPDRFSGHQFPNYSSELNVNALLLGDSALYLCASSLAAAYGYTFGSGTRLTVV.

The CDR3 coding sequence is TGTGCCAGCAGTTACTCGAGGGGCCTAGGGACTGAAGCTTTCTTT. Its protein product is CASSYSRGLGTEAFF. The chain has TRBV6-6 and TRBJ1-1; D possibly corresponds to TRBD1 (5 bases). Germline V CDR1 and CDR2: MNHNY, SVGAGI (reference sequence). Trimming left V 0 bases short and J 5 bases short, with 13 bases between. The CDR3 loop spans 15 amino acids.

The V and J genes are TRBV4-1 and TRBJ1-2; weak D call: TRBD1 (6 bases). Germline CDR1 is MGHRA and CDR2 is YSYEKL. This CDR3 is built from 19 residues. V gave up 0 bases and J gave up 3 bases, with 23 bases separating them. The CDR3 bases are TGCGCCAGCAGCCAAGACCTACGGCGGACGGCAGGGGACTACTATGGCTACACCTTC. Protein sequence: CASSQDLRRTAGDYYGYTF.

The chain links TRBV11-2 to TRBJ1-1, with D possibly TRBD1 on 5 matching bases. The CDR3 sequence is 18 residues long. Trimming pared 1 base from V and 3 bases from J, leaving 21 bases between. Germline CDR1 is SGHAT and CDR2 is FQNNGV. This CDR3 is CASSLVRGWAMLDTEAFF. For the CDR3, the DNA is TGTGCCAGCAGCTTAGTGAGGGGTTGGGCCATGTTGGACACTGAAGCTTTCTTT.

The chain recombines TRBV5-5 with TRBJ2-7, with 7 nucleotides matching TRBD1. There are 16 residues in the CDR3. Germline CDR1 SGHKS, CDR2 YYEKEE (reference sequence). Trimming at V came to 4 bases and at J to 0 bases, leaving 10 bases not matched to a gene. The CDR3: CASSALIRDSSYEQYF. CDR3 DNA sequence: TGTGCCAGCAGCGCTCTCATTAGGGACAGCTCCTACGAGCAGTACTTC. The entire variable domain, with the rest obtained from reference TRBV5-5 and TRBJ2-7, is as follows: DAGVTQSPTHLIKTRGQQVTLRCSPISGHKSVSWYQQVLGQGPQFIFQYYEKEERGRGNFPDRFSARQFPNYSSELNVNALLLGDSALYLCASSALIRDSSYEQYFGPGTRLTVT.

This chain uses TRBV7-9 with TRBJ2-2, with 7 bases aligning to TRBD2. The CDR3 contains 15 residues. Trimming cost V 0 bases and J 6 bases; bases outside gene matches: 4. CDR1 is SEHNR and CDR2 is FQNEAQ in the germline V gene (reference sequence). The CDR3 here is CASSLAGEGAGELFF. CDR3 nucleotides: TGTGCCAGCAGCTTAGCAGGGGAGGGCGCCGGGGAGCTGTTTTTT.

The chain links TRBV5-1 to TRBJ1-6, with 9 bases fitting TRBD1. Germline values: CDR1 SGHRS, CDR2 YFSETQ. With V trimmed by 4 bases and J by 6 bases, 2 bases remained unmatched. The length of the CDR3 is 14 residues. CDR3 loop: CASSLDRGNSPLHF. The CDR3 DNA follows: TGCGCCAGCAGCCTGGACAGGGGTAATTCACCCCTCCACTTT. The whole variable domain, filled in from reference TRBV5-1 and TRBJ1-6, reads KAGVTQTPRYLIKTRGQQVTLSCSPISGHRSVSWYQQTPGQGLQFLFEYFSETQRNKGNFPGRFSGRQFSNSRSEMNVSTLELGDSALYLCASSLDRGNSPLHFGNGTRLTVT.

The rearrangement links TRBV5-1 to TRBJ2-1, with D perhaps TRBD1 (5 bases). From germline, CDR1 is SGHRS and CDR2 YFSETQ. V gave up 5 bases and J gave up 5 bases, with 14 bases separating them. The CDR3 totals 14 residues. The CDR3, as DNA: TGCGCCAGCAGGGAACAGGTTGCCAACAATGAGCAGTTCTTC. Its protein product is CASREQVANNEQFF.

The chain joins TRBV20-1 to TRBJ2-3; D gene uncertain. The CDR3 has 11 amino acids. V lost 1 base to trimming and J lost 4 bases, with 3 bases between them. Germline CDR1 reads DFQATT; CDR2 reads SNEGSKA (reference sequence). CDR3 DNA sequence: TGCAGTGCTAGAGCGGCAGATACGCAGTATTTT. This gives the protein CSARAADTQYF.